This record covers a single T cell receptor (beta chain). Generated by immunoSEQ multiplex PCR, the TCRdb table keeps only in-frame clones and is missing some. The sample consists of 35,000 to 45,000 clones, around 90% of them appearing once. This CDR3 contains 13 residues. CDR1 and CDR2 (germline): SGHDT, YYEEEE. V lost 6 bases to trimming and J lost 3 bases; unmatched junction nucleotides: 6. This sample is drawn from a study of T cell changes during pregnancy in multiple sclerosis. The sequencing used CD4+ T cells from peripheral blood mononuclear cells, collected after pregnancy. The chain links TRBV5-6 to TRBJ2-7; 7 bases match TRBD1. This clonotype was obtained from a female donor with multiple sclerosis, enrolled in a pregnancy study. The CDR3 loop is CASNRGRGYEQYF. The CDR3 DNA reads as TGTGCCAGCAACAGGGGTCGGGGCTACGAGCAGTACTTC.